This TCR beta chain was obtained from a study of T cell repertoires in cytomegalovirus infection. Overall study: Indications of both CMV infection and matching HLA type were provided by public TCR beta signatures.

The V end was cut by 4 bases, the J end by 0 bases, with 10 bases between. The CDR3 runs to 15 residues. Germline CDR1 SGHVS, CDR2 FQNEAQ. Study-wide findings and caveats: What dominated the ex vivo response were HLA-C-restricted CMV-specific TCR beta clonotypes.

MiXCR, run by TCRdb on the reads, gives a single entry per CDR3 protein. The sample lists hundreds of thousands of distinct CDR3 sequences, 35% to 45% occurring once. Details on this clonotype: What it recognizes is unknown.

The TCR comes from a human donor in good health (CMV status not recorded). Some clones in this sample may be carry-over from other donors' samples. The chain couples TRBV7-8 to TRBJ2-1; a weak D match, TRBD2 (5 bases). The material sequenced was PBMCs. Here the CDR3 reads CASSSGKTSYNEQFF. In DNA form, the CDR3 reads TGTGCCAGCAGCTCCGGGAAAACCTCCTACAATGAGCAGTTCTTC.